The text below deals with one T cell receptor (beta chain). Its antigen is still unknown. The authors sequenced TCR beta from blood CD8+ and CD4+ T cells. The authors negatively isolated CD8+ and CD4+ T cells and FACS-enriched TEMRA cells. These data are taken from a study of CD8 T cells in Susac syndrome. The ends were cut back, 3 bases at V and 2 bases at J, with 8 bases in the middle. The CDR3 covers 13 residues. Whole-study findings and limits: In its TCR sequencing and HLA analysis, the study acknowledged that the number of individuals was relatively small.

When the RNA was reverse transcribed, random hexamers were used with an input of roughly 0.45 to 1 ug. Across 54 Vbeta and 13 Jbeta, immunoSEQ multiplex PCR amplified TCR beta CDR3. TCRdb re-called the immunoSEQ multiplex PCR reads through MiXCR, storing one row per CDR3 protein. The repertoire includes 150,000 to 190,000 distinct CDR3 sequences, around 95% of them detected once, and 0.15% sits in the top ten. This clonotype was sampled from a human donor with multiple sclerosis. The chain is built from TRBV12-3 or TRBV12-4 and TRBJ2-7; D call uncertain. Sequencing input: CD8+ T cells from PBMCs. CDR3 sequence (DNA): TGTGCCAGCAGTTTCGACTTTGCCTACGAGCAGTACTTC. This codes for CASSFDFAYEQYF.